Each of the 18 T cell receptor beta chains below was sequenced from the same sample in a study of shared clonotypes between healthy human individuals. Here immunoSEQ multiplex PCR was the method, and the copy in TCRdb shows in-frame clones only, minus some. The sample contains around 990,000 clones, roughly 80% of which appear only once. The sample taken for sequencing was memory CD4+ T cells from PBMCs. The sample's subset: CD45RA-negative fraction. These receptors originate from a man between 18 and 29 years old in good health. Some clones in this sample may be carry-over from other donors' samples.

This clone was counted a few times. V is TRBV27 and J is TRBJ2-1; D not certain. V lost 8 bases, J lost 7 bases, and 9 bases lay in between. The CDR3 consists of 11 residues. Germline-derived CDR1 and CDR2 are MNHEY and SMNVEV (reference sequence). The CDR3 spells CASFGRNEQFF. DNA of the CDR3: TGTGCCAGCTTCGGGCGGAATGAGCAGTTCTTC.

The chain carries TRBV15 and TRBJ1-5, with unresolved D. V gave up 11 bases and J gave up 7 bases, with 9 bases separating them. The CDR3 covers 10 residues. Germline loops: CDR1 LNHNV, CDR2 YYDKDF (reference sequence). CDR3 amino acids: CASNIQPQHF. The CDR3 nucleotides read TGTGCCTCCAACATCCAGCCCCAGCATTTT.

This sequence joins TRBV5-1 and TRBJ1-1, with 7 bases matching TRBD1. Germline V gene data show CDR1 as SGHRS and CDR2 as YFSETQ. Trimming at V came to 3 bases and at J to 1 base, leaving 6 bases not matched to a gene. The length of the CDR3 is 15 residues. This CDR3 is CASSSTGQKNTEAFF. The CDR3 bases are TGCGCCAGCAGCTCGACGGGACAGAAGAACACTGAAGCTTTCTTT.

The V and J genes are TRBV19 and TRBJ2-2, with a tentative D call TRBD1 (6 bases). The CDR3 length is 16 residues. CDR1 is LNHDA and CDR2 is SQIVND in the germline V gene (reference sequence). Between the trimmed V and J ends, which lost 2 bases and 0 bases, there was a span of 10 bases. CDR3 loop: CASSIRQAANTGELFF. CDR3 coding DNA: TGTGCCAGTAGTATAAGACAGGCAGCGAACACCGGGGAGCTGTTTTTT.

The rearrangement uses TRBV7-2 and TRBJ1-6, with D unclear. The CDR3 extends over 17 amino acids. The germline gives CDR1 SGHTA, CDR2 FQGNSA. With 5 bases removed from V and 0 bases from J, the gap between germline ends came to 14 bases. The CDR3 DNA sequence: TGTGCCAGCAGCCCCCGCCGGTCCAGCTCCTATAATTCACCCCTCCACTTT. Translated, it gives CASSPRRSSSYNSPLHF.

The chain joins TRBV5-1 to TRBJ1-4, with a weak D call TRBD1 (5 bases). Trimming shortened V by 0 bases and J by 4 bases, and 16 bases separated the two germline ends. This CDR3 has 17 residues. Looked up from germline, CDR1 is SGHRS and CDR2 is YFSETQ. For the CDR3, the DNA is TGCGCCAGCAGCTTGGTCCGCGGGGGGTCGAGTAATGAAAAACTGTTTTTT. Protein product: CASSLVRGGSSNEKLFF.

This rearrangement joins TRBV5-1 to TRBJ1-2, with 12 bases lining up with TRBD1. CDR3 length: 17 amino acids. CDR1 and CDR2 (germline): SGHRS, YFSETQ. V was pared by 2 bases and J by 4 bases, with 9 bases of the junction left unmatched. The CDR3 DNA sequence: TGCGCCAGCAGCTTCCGGGACAGGGGGCGCGTGGGCTATGGCTACACCTTC. Translation gives CASSFRDRGRVGYGYTF.

This chain's CDR3 is CASSLTRSYEQYF. The CDR3 bases are TGTGCCAGCAGCCTAACACGCTCCTACGAGCAGTACTTC. The J gene is TRBJ2-7, the V gene TRBV7-2; D uncertain. V was pared by 5 bases and J by 0 bases, with 8 bases between. The germline V gene encodes CDR1 SGHTA and CDR2 FQGNSA. The CDR3 loop spans 13 amino acids.

This clone was seen a single time. CDR3 residues: CASSARGQGLSYEQYF. The DNA for the CDR3 is TGTGCCAGCAGCGCCAGGGGACAGGGCTTGTCCTACGAGCAGTACTTC. The chain joins TRBV5-6 to TRBJ2-7; 9 nucleotides agree with TRBD1. This CDR3 has 16 amino acids. V lost 4 bases and J lost 1; bases outside the gene matches: 9. Germline CDR1 SGHDT, CDR2 YYEEEE.

Points on this clone: This sample includes further DNA sequences coding for the same CDR3. The V call is TRBV6-1, the J call TRBJ2-7; 9 nucleotides agree with TRBD2. CDR1 is MNHNS and CDR2 is SASEGT in the germline V gene. J was trimmed by 5 bases and V by 6 bases; bases with no gene match: 11. The CDR3 covers 15 residues. CDR3 nucleotide sequence: TGTGCCAGCAGCGGTCTTAGCGGGAGTTCTGACGAGCAGTACTTC. Encoded protein: CASSGLSGSSDEQYF.

This clone was seen a few times. The rearrangement joins TRBV11-2 to TRBJ1-5, with D unresolved. Looked up from germline, CDR1 is SGHAT and CDR2 is FQNNGV. The CDR3 length is 13 residues. V dropped 1 base and J dropped 4 bases, with 5 bases sitting between them. The DNA for the CDR3 is TGTGCCAGCAGCTTAGGCCAGAATCAGCCCCAGCATTTT. This codes for CASSLGQNQPQHF.

The chain employs TRBV9 and TRBJ1-2; D call uncertain. This CDR3 contains 15 residues. Per the germline V gene, CDR1 is SGDLS and CDR2 is YYNGEE. V lost 0 bases and J lost 4, with 13 bases in between. The DNA of the CDR3 is TGTGCCAGCAGCGTAGCATTAGGCTCAGCCTATGGCTACACCTTC. It codes for CASSVALGSAYGYTF.

This clone was picked up a small number of times. The chain couples TRBV6-5 to TRBJ1-5; the D is unclear. The V and J ends lost 6 bases and 7 bases respectively, with 16 bases between them. CDR3 length: 14 residues. CDR1 is MNHEY and CDR2 is SVGAGI in the germline V gene. CDR3 protein: CASSLTPQRQPQHF. CDR3 DNA sequence: TGTGCCAGCAGCCTGACACCCCAAAGGCAGCCCCAGCATTTT.

This rearrangement joins TRBV7-3 to TRBJ1-5, with D possibly being TRBD1 (5 bases). CDR1 and CDR2 (germline): SGHTA, FQGTGA. Trimming took 5 bases from V and 7 from J, leaving 12 bases between them. The length of the CDR3 is 13 residues. In DNA form, the CDR3 reads TGTGCCAGCAGCATAGACCGACAGCAGCCCCAGCATTTT. It encodes CASSIDRQQPQHF.

The CDR3 is CASSLTGTGKTQYF. The DNA of the CDR3 is TGTGCCAGTAGTCTTACCGGGACAGGGAAGACCCAGTACTTC. This chain joins TRBV19 and TRBJ2-5; 9 positions agree with TRBD1. The CDR3 has 14 amino acids. Germline CDR1 LNHDA, CDR2 SQIVND (reference sequence). V lost 5 bases to trimming and J lost 6 bases; unmatched junction nucleotides: 7.

Comments on this clone: A much larger clone differs by one base, so this may be a read error. The chain has TRBV6-6 and TRBJ2-7, with D uncertain. V lost 2 bases to trimming and J lost 0 bases, with 2 bases between them. The CDR3 totals 12 residues. Germline V gene sequence: CDR1 MNHNY, CDR2 SVGAGI (reference sequence). The CDR3 DNA follows: TGTGCCAGCAGTTACGCCTCCTACGAGCAGTACTTC. Amino acid sequence: CASSYASYEQYF.

The chain has TRBV12-5 and TRBJ2-3; D not certain. Trimming removed 3 bases at V and 0 bases at J, with 13 bases between. Germline V lookup: CDR1 LGHNT, CDR2 FRNRAP. The CDR3 extends over 16 amino acids. CDR3 DNA: TGTGCTAGTGGTTTAGTCCGCGAAACTAGCACAGATACGCAGTATTTT. This gives the protein CASGLVRETSTDTQYF.

CDR3 in amino acids: CASSLALRNTGELFF. The DNA for the CDR3 is TGTGCCAGCAGCTTAGCACTGAGAAACACCGGGGAGCTGTTTTTT. This sequence joins TRBV11-2 and TRBJ2-2; D is unclear. Germline V gene sequence: CDR1 SGHAT, CDR2 FQNNGV. This CDR3 has 15 residues. With 1 base removed from V and 2 bases from J, the gap between germline ends came to 8 bases.